The clone carrying this T cell receptor beta chain was picked up a small number of times. Antigen unknown. Staining for CD45RO/CCR7/CD25/CD127/CD95/CD27 allowed sorting of CD4+ naive, central memory, regulatory and stem cell-like memory cells. Sorted populations all had greater than 95% purity. This record comes from a study of beta chain features in type 1 diabetes. Germline V gene lookup returns CDR1 SGHRS and CDR2 YFSETQ. The V end was cut by 2 bases, the J end by 5 bases, with 14 bases between. The CDR3 has 15 amino acids. cDNA synthesis used the whole RNA isolate, giving expressed TCRB sequences. Generated by immunoSEQ multiplex PCR, the TCRdb table keeps only in-frame clones and is missing some. The sample holds about 300,000 clones, approximately 13% seen once. Findings and limits, study-wide: People with Type 1 diabetes carried modestly yet significantly shorter TCRB CDR3s in all four CD4+ subsets.

J is TRBJ2-1 and V is TRBV5-1, with a weak D call TRBD1 (6 bases). The sequence came from a young woman with type 1 diabetes. What was sequenced was naive CD4+ T cells from blood. The DNA of the CDR3 is TGCGCCAGCAGCTTCCCCAGGGGTATGGACAATGAGCAGTTCTTC. This translates into CASSFPRGMDNEQFF.